This TCR beta chain was profiled in a study of OX40 agonist ivuxolimab in advanced cancers. Some background on the complete study: Ivuxolimab, which targeted the costimulatory receptor OX40 (CD134), was an agonistic, fully human IgG2 monoclonal antibody. Intravenous ivuxolimab was administered to patients every 2 weeks at six dose levels: 0.01, 0.1, 0.3, 1.5, 3 and 10 mg/kg. Of the 50 or so patients in dose escalation, some 20 had hepatocellular carcinoma, roughly 15 had melanoma, 9 had renal cell carcinoma and 9 had head and neck cancer. A male proportion of under 85% and a mean age of roughly 55 years, ranging from about 20 to 79, were recorded for the dose-escalation cohort. Patients were allowed to have had prior anti-PD-1, anti-PD-L1 or anti-CTLA-4 therapy, and roughly two fifths of the dose-escalation patients had been treated with checkpoint inhibitors. Three dose-escalation patients achieved partial responses, one with hepatocellular carcinoma and two with cutaneous melanoma. The point of sequencing TCRbeta in the periphery was to test whether ivuxolimab changed TCR sequence diversity and drove clonal T-cell expansion. The paper describes the monotherapy dose-escalation part (N of about 47 patients) of the phase I trial of ivuxolimab. The paper as a whole reports these results and caveats: After ivuxolimab, CD8+ T cells had more expanded clones than CD4+ T cells on average. The antigen specificity of the peripheral T cells that underwent clonal expansion was not determined. In partial responders in the 0.1-3.0 mg/kg groups, normalized peripheral clonal expansion was found to be among the lowest, especially among CD8+ T cells. Clonal expansion of both CD4+ and CD8+ blood T cells was observed from baseline to week 6 at doses 0.1 to 3.0 mg/kg. Low levels of normalized T-cell clonal expansion were also seen in some patients who did not respond.

For sequencing of the TCRbeta CDR3 region, genomic DNA was extracted from the sorted cells. The immunoSEQ Assay was used to sequence the TCRbeta CDR3 regions. The clones in this table, taken by TCRdb from immuneACCESS, are in-frame only. Not every clone is retained; where verified, under half of the shortfall comes from an unresolved V gene, and the cause of the rest is unknown. The sample data list approximately 39,000 clones, and 70% to 85% of these were observed just once. The ten most abundant clones make up 11% of the sample. In its sample, this clone was seen once. Which antigen it targets is not known. Base qualities are not at hand, and no much larger clone is one base apart. Patients with autoimmune disease history or receiving systemic immunosuppression were excluded from the trial. Peripheral blood for TCR sequencing was drawn from every dose cohort at baseline, at cycle 4 day 1 and at cycle 7 day 1. Samples came from an open-label, multicenter, first-in-human phase I dose-escalation trial of ivuxolimab. The trial enrolled adults with locally advanced or metastatic head and neck squamous cell, hepatocellular, melanoma or renal cell carcinoma. CD4+ and CD8+ T cells were sorted separately from peripheral blood before TCR sequencing.

The V end gives up 5 bases and the J end 10 bases, leaving 10 bases in the junction not matched to a gene. Inclusive of the bounding cysteine and phenylalanine, the CDR3 is 15 residues long. The retained sequence is limited to the CDR3, 45 bases, with the frame set at the first base. CDR1 and CDR2, looked up from the germline V gene (reference sequence), are MNHEY and SMNVEV. The source is an adult with an advanced solid tumor such as melanoma, head and neck, liver or kidney cancer. Sequencing used CD4+ or CD8+ T cells sorted from blood, obtained in a trial of the OX40 agonist ivuxolimab. The rearranged chain carries TRBV27 and TRBJ1-6; 8 nucleotides in the junction match TRBD1. The nucleotide sequence reads TGTGCCAGCAGTCGACAGGGGCAATCAGGATCACCCCTCCACTTT. Its translation is CASSRQGQSGSPLHF.